The clone carrying this T cell receptor beta chain appeared a few times. The antigen is unknown. TCRdb's table, derived via immunoSEQ multiplex PCR, lists solely in-frame clones and lacks some. This sample has about 51,000 clones, with approximately 90% found just once. The data were taken from a study of T cell responses to AZD1222 COVID-19 vaccine. General study points: Samples come after the peak T cell response, not at day 14. The study reported that nearly half of spike-specific TCRs target unmutated variant regions.

The specimen was peripheral blood, collected 28 days after the second AZD1222 dose. The receptor's source is an adult who received the AZD1222 COVID-19 vaccine.

The CDR3 region has the DNA TGTGCCAGCAGGGTCCGGGACCTAAACTACAATGAGCAGTTCTTC. Amino acids: CASRVRDLNYNEQFF. The rearrangement links TRBV28 to TRBJ2-1; D may match TRBD1 or TRBD2 (5 bases each). The V gene lost 6 bases and the J gene lost 3 bases, with 15 bases spanning the gap. Germline V CDR1 and CDR2: MDHEN, SYDVKM. This CDR3 spans 15 amino acids.